The rows below give T cell receptor beta chains drawn from one sample of a study of blood T cell repertoires in COVID-19. Assay used: immunoSEQ multiplex PCR; TCRdb lists only in-frame clones, some missing. The repertoire consists of hundreds of thousands of clones, with 85% occurring once and the leading ten covering about 14%. Sequencing input: peripheral blood. The receptors were sampled from a human donor in a cohort sampled during active COVID-19. The CDR3 runs from the conserved cysteine through the conserved F or W. The D gene is left open where the match is weak. Only some rows state a clone size, as once, few, many or a class for expanded clones.

CDR3: CASSTSRIAGGRGETQYF
DNA: TGTGCCAGTAGTACGAGCCGGATAGCGGGCGGAAGGGGAGAGACCCAGTACTTC
size: -
J: TRBJ2-5
V: TRBV19
D: TRBD2

CDR3: CASSQVGSGTTDTQYF
DNA: TGCGCCAGCAGCCAAGTAGGCAGCGGCACCACAGATACGCAGTATTTT
size: -
J: TRBJ2-3
V: TRBV4-3
D: -

CDR3: CASTLTGSYEQYF
DNA: TGTGCCAGCACCCTTACAGGGAGCTACGAGCAGTACTTC
size: -
J: TRBJ2-7
V: TRBV28
D: -

CDR3: CASRTGQNSPLHF
DNA: TGTGCCAGCAGGACCGGACAGAATTCACCCCTCCACTTT
size: -
J: TRBJ1-6
V: TRBV2
D: -

CDR3: CASSYSFGASPQHF
DNA: TGTGCCAGCAGTTACTCGTTTGGGGCCTCCCCCCAGCATTTT
size: -
J: TRBJ1-5
V: TRBV6-2/TRBV6-3
D: -

CDR3: CASSLSRGSGTEAFF
DNA: TGTGCCAGCAGCCTTTCTAGAGGGTCGGGCACTGAAGCTTTCTTT
size: -
J: TRBJ1-1
V: TRBV2
D: -

CDR3: CASLFSGRTDNEQFF
DNA: TGTGCCAGCCTATTCAGCGGGAGGACTGACAATGAGCAGTTCTTC
size: -
J: TRBJ2-1
V: TRBV2
D: TRBD2

CDR3: CASSTPGLGWGEQFF
DNA: TGTGCCAGCAGCACCCCGGGACTAGGGTGGGGTGAGCAGTTCTTC
size: -
J: TRBJ2-1
V: TRBV5-6
D: TRBD2

CDR3: CASGQGWGQETQYF
DNA: TGTGCCAGCGGACAGGGATGGGGACAAGAGACCCAGTACTTC
size: -
J: TRBJ2-5
V: TRBV9
D: TRBD1

CDR3: CASSEAGRAGDYGYTF
DNA: TGTGCCAGCAGTGAGGCTGGTCGTGCGGGTGACTATGGCTACACCTTC
size: -
J: TRBJ1-2
V: TRBV25-1
D: -

CDR3: CASSSGVNTGELFF
DNA: TGTGCCAGCAGCTCAGGGGTAAACACCGGGGAGCTGTTTTTT
size: once
J: TRBJ2-2
V: TRBV7-2
D: -

CDR3: CASSPFPGLAGQETQYF
DNA: TGTGCCAGCAGTCCCTTTCCGGGACTAGCGGGGCAAGAGACCCAGTACTTC
size: -
J: TRBJ2-5
V: TRBV28
D: TRBD2

CDR3: CASSLRSNQPQHF
DNA: TGTGCCAGCAGCCTCAGGTCCAATCAGCCCCAGCATTTT
size: -
J: TRBJ1-5
V: TRBV7-2
D: -

CDR3: CSASSAPLLETQYF
DNA: TGCAGTGCTAGTAGTGCCCCACTTTTAGAGACCCAGTACTTC
size: -
J: TRBJ2-5
V: TRBV20-1
D: -

CDR3: CSARQRGEAFF
DNA: TGCAGTGCGAGACAAAGAGGAGAAGCTTTCTTT
size: -
J: TRBJ1-1
V: TRBV20-1
D: -

CDR3: CASSSGHTYEQYF
DNA: TGTGCCAGCAGTTCGGGACATACCTACGAGCAGTACTTC
size: -
J: TRBJ2-7
V: TRBV28
D: -

CDR3: CAWTLMGRSNNSPLHF
DNA: TGTGCCTGGACCCTAATGGGGCGTTCAAATAATTCACCCCTCCACTTT
size: -
J: TRBJ1-6
V: TRBV30
D: -

CDR3: CASSMSPGQGSEQYF
DNA: TGTGCCAGCAGTATGAGCCCGGGACAGGGGAGCGAGCAGTACTTC
size: -
J: TRBJ2-7
V: TRBV6-5
D: TRBD1

CDR3: CASTGGNEQFF
DNA: TGTGCCAGCACGGGTGGCAATGAGCAGTTCTTC
size: once
J: TRBJ2-1
V: TRBV2
D: -

CDR3: CASWGNYNSPLHF
DNA: TGTGCCAGCTGGGGCAACTATAATTCACCCCTCCACTTT
size: -
J: TRBJ1-6
V: TRBV21-1
D: -

CDR3: CASSSFSGSYNEQFF
DNA: TGCGCCAGCAGCTCCTTTAGCGGGAGCTACAATGAGCAGTTCTTC
size: -
J: TRBJ2-1
V: TRBV5-1
D: TRBD2

CDR3: CASSVGGGSYNEQFF
DNA: TGTGCCAGCAGCGTTGGCGGCGGGAGCTACAATGAGCAGTTCTTC
size: -
J: TRBJ2-1
V: TRBV9
D: TRBD2

CDR3: CASRRDSGSLSSGNTIYF
DNA: TGTGCCAGCAGACGGGACAGTGGGAGTCTTAGCTCTGGAAACACCATATATTTT
size: -
J: TRBJ1-3
V: TRBV7-2
D: TRBD1

CDR3: CASIHISQTGNFPRYEQYF
DNA: TGTGCCAGCATTCATATATCGCAGACAGGGAATTTTCCCCGGTACGAGCAGTACTTC
size: -
J: TRBJ2-7
V: TRBV27
D: TRBD1

CDR3: CASSDPGLLYEQYF
DNA: TGTGCCAGCAGCGATCCGGGACTACTCTACGAGCAGTACTTC
size: -
J: TRBJ2-7
V: TRBV25-1
D: TRBD2

CDR3: CASGGLASNEQFF
DNA: TGTGCCAGCGGGGGACTAGCTAGCAATGAGCAGTTCTTC
size: few
J: TRBJ2-1
V: TRBV6-5
D: TRBD2

CDR3: CASSGSGYGNTIYF
DNA: TGTGCCAGCAGTGGTTCAGGCTATGGAAACACCATATATTTT
size: once
J: TRBJ1-3
V: TRBV2
D: -

CDR3: CASESGGSGNTIYF
DNA: TGTGCCAGCGAATCGGGGGGCTCAGGAAACACCATATATTTT
size: -
J: TRBJ1-3
V: TRBV19
D: -

CDR3: CASSGRGEQYF
DNA: TGTGCCAGCAGCGGCCGGGGCGAGCAGTACTTC
size: -
J: TRBJ2-7
V: TRBV11-2
D: -

CDR3: CSARGAYEAFF
DNA: TGCAGTGCTAGAGGGGCCTATGAAGCTTTCTTT
size: -
J: TRBJ1-1
V: TRBV20-1
D: -

CDR3: CASSPIQSTDTQYF
DNA: TGTGCCAGCTCACCAATCCAGAGCACAGATACGCAGTATTTT
size: -
J: TRBJ2-3
V: TRBV18
D: -

CDR3: CASSLGGRALNEQFF
DNA: TGTGCCAGCAGCTTAGGCGGGAGGGCCCTCAATGAGCAGTTCTTC
size: -
J: TRBJ2-1
V: TRBV7-2
D: TRBD2

CDR3: CLGRGRDQETQYF
DNA: TGCCTAGGGAGGGGAAGAGACCAAGAGACCCAGTACTTC
size: -
J: TRBJ2-5
V: TRBV7-3
D: TRBD2

CDR3: CASSAILQGYEQYF
DNA: TGTGCCAGCAGCGCTATTTTACAGGGCTACGAGCAGTACTTC
size: -
J: TRBJ2-7
V: TRBV2
D: -

CDR3: CASSQAGGTQYF
DNA: TGCGCCAGCAGCCAAGCAGGGGGTACGCAGTATTTT
size: few
J: TRBJ2-3
V: TRBV4-1
D: TRBD1

CDR3: CASNSGPYGYTF
DNA: TGTGCCAGTAATTCTGGCCCCTATGGCTACACCTTC
size: -
J: TRBJ1-2
V: TRBV19
D: -

CDR3: CASTVVWTGETEAFF
DNA: TGTGCCAGCACCGTCGTCTGGACAGGGGAGACTGAAGCTTTCTTT
size: -
J: TRBJ1-1
V: TRBV6-5
D: TRBD1

CDR3: CASRTGTGSFYEQYF
DNA: TGTGCCAGTAGGACCGGGACAGGGTCCTTTTACGAGCAGTACTTC
size: -
J: TRBJ2-7
V: TRBV19
D: TRBD1

CDR3: CASSEATAYEQYF
DNA: TGTGCCAGCAGTGAAGCGACAGCTTACGAGCAGTACTTC
size: few
J: TRBJ2-7
V: TRBV2
D: -

CDR3: CAGARDNGETQYF
DNA: TGCGCCGGGGCGCGGGATAATGGAGAGACCCAGTACTTC
size: -
J: TRBJ2-5
V: TRBV5-1
D: -

CDR3: CASRESLNEQFF
DNA: TGTGCCAGCAGGGAGTCCCTCAATGAGCAGTTCTTC
size: -
J: TRBJ2-1
V: TRBV28
D: -

CDR3: CASSLNYLLRSSGNTIYF
DNA: TGTGCCAGCAGCTTAAATTATCTCCTCCGGAGCTCTGGAAACACCATATATTTT
size: -
J: TRBJ1-3
V: TRBV7-2
D: -

CDR3: CARARDTEAFF
DNA: TGTGCCCGCGCCCGGGACACTGAAGCTTTCTTT
size: -
J: TRBJ1-1
V: TRBV30
D: -

CDR3: CASTMGLAVGEQFF
DNA: TGTGCCAGTACAATGGGGCTAGCGGTCGGTGAGCAGTTCTTC
size: -
J: TRBJ2-1
V: TRBV19
D: TRBD2

CDR3: CAFRTSGIVQETQYF
DNA: TGTGCCTTCCGGACTAGCGGGATTGTTCAAGAGACCCAGTACTTC
size: -
J: TRBJ2-5
V: TRBV30
D: TRBD2

CDR3: CASSYSWTGRLDGYTF
DNA: TGTGCCAGCAGTTACTCATGGACAGGGCGTTTGGATGGCTACACCTTC
size: -
J: TRBJ1-2
V: TRBV6-5
D: TRBD1

CDR3: CASRRQGGDYGYTF
DNA: TGTGCCAGCAGAAGACAGGGGGGAGACTATGGCTACACCTTC
size: -
J: TRBJ1-2
V: TRBV28
D: TRBD1

CDR3: CASSSGTGSFEQYF
DNA: TGTGCCAGCAGCTCCGGGACAGGTTCCTTCGAGCAGTACTTC
size: once
J: TRBJ2-7
V: TRBV7-7
D: TRBD1

CDR3: CASSRGREETQYF
DNA: TGTGCCAGCAGCCGAGGCAGGGAAGAGACCCAGTACTTC
size: -
J: TRBJ2-5
V: TRBV3-1/TRBV3-2
D: -

CDR3: CASSYPTTWQYF
DNA: TGTGCCAGCAGTTACCCAACAACATGGCAGTACTTC
size: -
J: TRBJ2-7
V: TRBV6-2/TRBV6-3
D: -

CDR3: CASSPHEGSNQPQHF
DNA: TGTGCCAGCAGCCCTCATGAGGGTAGCAATCAGCCCCAGCATTTT
size: -
J: TRBJ1-5
V: TRBV21-1
D: -

CDR3: CASSSSGGGSYEQYF
DNA: TGTGCCAGCAGTTCCTCAGGGGGCGGTAGCTACGAGCAGTACTTC
size: -
J: TRBJ2-7
V: TRBV28
D: TRBD1

CDR3: CASSEFSGMATDTQYF
DNA: TGTGCCAGCAGTGAATTCTCGGGAATGGCCACAGATACGCAGTATTTT
size: -
J: TRBJ2-3
V: TRBV25-1
D: -

CDR3: CASSQGGGRADEQYF
DNA: TGCGCCAGCAGCCAAGGGGGCGGGAGGGCTGACGAGCAGTACTTC
size: -
J: TRBJ2-7
V: TRBV4-1
D: TRBD2

CDR3: CASRTTLPGELFF
DNA: TGTGCCAGCAGGACAACCTTGCCCGGGGAGCTGTTTTTT
size: few
J: TRBJ2-2
V: TRBV6-5
D: -